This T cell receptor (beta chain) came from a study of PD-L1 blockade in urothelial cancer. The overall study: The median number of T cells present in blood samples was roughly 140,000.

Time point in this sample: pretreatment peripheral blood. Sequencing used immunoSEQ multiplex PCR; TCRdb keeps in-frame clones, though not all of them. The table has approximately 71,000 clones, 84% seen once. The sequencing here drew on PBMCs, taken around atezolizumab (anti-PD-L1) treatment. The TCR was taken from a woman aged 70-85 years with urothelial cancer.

Written as DNA, the CDR3 is TGTGCCAGCAGCCCCGGACCAGCGGTTGCCTACAATGAGCAGTTCTTC. It translates to CASSPGPAVAYNEQFF. The V call is TRBV14, the J call TRBJ2-1; tentative D call: TRBD2 (5 bases). The CDR3 is 16 residues long. Germline CDR1 SGHDN, CDR2 FVKESK. V shed 4 bases and J shed 2 bases, with 15 bases lying between them.